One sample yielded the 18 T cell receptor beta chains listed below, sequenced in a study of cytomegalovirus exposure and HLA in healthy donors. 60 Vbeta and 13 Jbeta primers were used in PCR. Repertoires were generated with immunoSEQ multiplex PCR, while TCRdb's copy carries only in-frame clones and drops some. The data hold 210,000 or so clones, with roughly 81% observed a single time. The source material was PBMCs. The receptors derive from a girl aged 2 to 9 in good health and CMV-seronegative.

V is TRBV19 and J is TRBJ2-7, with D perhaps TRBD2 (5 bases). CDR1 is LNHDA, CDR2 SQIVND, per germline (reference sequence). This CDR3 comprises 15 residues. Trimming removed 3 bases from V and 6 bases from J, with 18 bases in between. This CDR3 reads CASSMAVISGSEQYF. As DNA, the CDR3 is TGTGCCAGTAGTATGGCCGTAATCTCGGGGAGCGAGCAGTACTTC.

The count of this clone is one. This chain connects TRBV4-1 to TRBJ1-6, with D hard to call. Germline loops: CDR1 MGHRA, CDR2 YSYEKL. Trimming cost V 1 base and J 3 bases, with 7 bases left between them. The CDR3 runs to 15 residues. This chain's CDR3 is CASSQVPLYNSPLHF. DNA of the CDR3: TGCGCCAGCAGCCAAGTTCCACTCTATAATTCACCCCTCCACTTT.

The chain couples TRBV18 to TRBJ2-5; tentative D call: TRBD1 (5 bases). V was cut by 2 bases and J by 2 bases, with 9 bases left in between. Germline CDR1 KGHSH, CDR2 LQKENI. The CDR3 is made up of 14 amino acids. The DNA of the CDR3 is TGTGCCAGCTCACCAAAGGGGATACAAGAGACCCAGTACTTC. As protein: CASSPKGIQETQYF.

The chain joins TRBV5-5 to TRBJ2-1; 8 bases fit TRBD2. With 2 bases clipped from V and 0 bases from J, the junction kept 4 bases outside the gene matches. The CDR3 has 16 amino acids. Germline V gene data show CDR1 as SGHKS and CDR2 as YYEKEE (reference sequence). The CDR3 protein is CASSLSGTSSYNEQFF. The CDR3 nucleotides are TGTGCCAGCAGCTTAAGCGGGACTAGCTCCTACAATGAGCAGTTCTTC.

The CDR3 spells CATSGAFTDTQYF. The CDR3 nucleotides are TGCGCCACTAGCGGGGCCTTCACAGATACGCAGTATTTT. This rearrangement joins TRBV10-1 to TRBJ2-3; 9 positions agree with TRBD2. Germline CDR1 and CDR2: WNHNN and SYGVQD (reference sequence). This CDR3 region has 13 residues. The V segment lost 10 bases and the J segment 2 bases; nucleotides outside the gene matches: 4.

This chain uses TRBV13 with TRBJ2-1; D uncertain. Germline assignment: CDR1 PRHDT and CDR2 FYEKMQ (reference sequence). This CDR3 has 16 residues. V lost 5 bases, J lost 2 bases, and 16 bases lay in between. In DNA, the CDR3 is TGTGCCAGCAGCCGCCAACTTTCACCTCCCTACAATGAGCAGTTCTTC. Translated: CASSRQLSPPYNEQFF.

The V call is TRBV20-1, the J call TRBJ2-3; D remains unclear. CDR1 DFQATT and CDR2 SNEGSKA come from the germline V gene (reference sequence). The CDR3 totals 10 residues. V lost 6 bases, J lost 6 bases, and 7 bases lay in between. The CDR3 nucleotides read TGCAGTGCCAAGCTGGATACGCAGTATTTT. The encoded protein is CSAKLDTQYF.

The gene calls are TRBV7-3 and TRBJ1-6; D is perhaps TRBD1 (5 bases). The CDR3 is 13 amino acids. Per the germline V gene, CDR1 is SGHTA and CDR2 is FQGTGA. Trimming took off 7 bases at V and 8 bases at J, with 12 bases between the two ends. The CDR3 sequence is CASTAGPDSPLHF. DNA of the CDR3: TGTGCCAGCACGGCGGGGCCCGATTCACCCCTCCACTTT.

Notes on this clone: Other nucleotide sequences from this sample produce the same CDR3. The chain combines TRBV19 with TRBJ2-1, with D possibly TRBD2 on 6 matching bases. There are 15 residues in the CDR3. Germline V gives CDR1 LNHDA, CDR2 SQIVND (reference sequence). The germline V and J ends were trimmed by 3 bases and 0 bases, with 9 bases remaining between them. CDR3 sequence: CASSIAGSSYNEQFF. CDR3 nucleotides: TGTGCCAGTAGTATTGCCGGGAGCTCCTACAATGAGCAGTTCTTC.

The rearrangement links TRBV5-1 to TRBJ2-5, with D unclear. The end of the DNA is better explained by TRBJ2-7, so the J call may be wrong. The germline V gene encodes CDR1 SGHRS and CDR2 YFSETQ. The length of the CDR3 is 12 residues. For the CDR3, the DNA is TGCGCCAGCAGCTTGGATGGGCACGAGCAGTACTTC. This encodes CASSLDGHEQYF.

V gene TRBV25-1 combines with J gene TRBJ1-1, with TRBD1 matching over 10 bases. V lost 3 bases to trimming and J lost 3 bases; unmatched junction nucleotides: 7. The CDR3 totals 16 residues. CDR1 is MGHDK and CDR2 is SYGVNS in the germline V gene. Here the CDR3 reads CASSDRRGTGDTEAFF. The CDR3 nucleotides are TGTGCCAGCAGTGATCGGAGGGGGACAGGGGACACTGAAGCTTTCTTT.

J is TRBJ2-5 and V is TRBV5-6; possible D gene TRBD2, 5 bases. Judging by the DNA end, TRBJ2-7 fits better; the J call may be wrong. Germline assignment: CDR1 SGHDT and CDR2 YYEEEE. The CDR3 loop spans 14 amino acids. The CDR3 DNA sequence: TGTGCCAGCAGCTTTTTCGGGGTATCCTACGAGCAGTACTTC. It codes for CASSFFGVSYEQYF.

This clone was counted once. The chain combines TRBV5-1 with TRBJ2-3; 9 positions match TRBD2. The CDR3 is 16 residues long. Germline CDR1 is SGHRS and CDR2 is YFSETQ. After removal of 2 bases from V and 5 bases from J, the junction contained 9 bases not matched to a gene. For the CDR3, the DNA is TGCGCCAGCAGCTTCGCAAGCGGGGGGCGAGGAGATACGCAGTATTTT. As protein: CASSFASGGRGDTQYF.

The CDR3 region is CAISDRGTEGSPLHF. As DNA, the CDR3 is TGTGCCATCAGTGATAGGGGGACAGAGGGATCACCCCTCCACTTT. This chain connects TRBV10-3 to TRBJ1-6, with 7 bases that match TRBD1. Per germline, CDR1 ENHRY and CDR2 SYGVKD. CDR3 length: 15 amino acids. J was trimmed by 10 bases and V by 3 bases; bases with no gene match: 9.

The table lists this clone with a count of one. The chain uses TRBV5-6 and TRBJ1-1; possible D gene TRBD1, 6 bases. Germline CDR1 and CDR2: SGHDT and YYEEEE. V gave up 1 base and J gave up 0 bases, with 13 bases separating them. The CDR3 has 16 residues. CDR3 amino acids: CASSLLTGALNTEAFF. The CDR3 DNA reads TGTGCCAGCAGCTTGCTGACAGGCGCCTTGAACACTGAAGCTTTCTTT.

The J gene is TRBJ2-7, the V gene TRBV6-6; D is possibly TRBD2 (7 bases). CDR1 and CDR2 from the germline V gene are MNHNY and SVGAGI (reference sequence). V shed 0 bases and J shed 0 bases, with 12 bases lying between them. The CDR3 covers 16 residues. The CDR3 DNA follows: TGTGCCAGCAGTTACTCTGGGGGGGGCCCCTCCTACGAGCAGTACTTC. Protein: CASSYSGGGPSYEQYF.

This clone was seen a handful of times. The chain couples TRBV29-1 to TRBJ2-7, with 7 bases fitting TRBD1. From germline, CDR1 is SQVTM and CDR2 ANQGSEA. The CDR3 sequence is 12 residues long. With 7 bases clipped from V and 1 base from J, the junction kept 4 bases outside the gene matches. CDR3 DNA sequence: TGCAGCGCACGACAGGGATCCTACGAGCAGTACTTC. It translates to CSARQGSYEQYF.

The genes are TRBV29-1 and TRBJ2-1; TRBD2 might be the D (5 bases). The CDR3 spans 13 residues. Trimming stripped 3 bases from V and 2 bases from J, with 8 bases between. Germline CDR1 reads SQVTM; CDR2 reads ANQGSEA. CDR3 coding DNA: TGCAGCGTTGAGAGGGAGACCTACAATGAGCAGTTCTTC. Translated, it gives CSVERETYNEQFF.